This section outlines one T cell receptor (beta chain) sequence together with its context. Its antigen is as yet unknown. This specimen belongs to a study of T cell repertoires in cytomegalovirus infection. In the study overall: Public TCR beta signatures provided an indication of both CMV infection and a matching HLA type. General observations from the study: The ex vivo response was dominated by HLA-C-restricted CMV-specific TCR beta clonotypes. The cumulative frequency of public TCR beta families distinguished individuals who carried CMV together with the relevant HLA.

Using its own MiXCR run on the reads, TCRdb lists one record per CDR3 protein. The table shows roughly 280,000 distinct CDR3 sequences, with roughly 13% occurring only once. Germline CDR1 and CDR2: SGHTA and FQGTGA. This CDR3 is 14 amino acids long. V was cut by 5 bases and J by 4 bases, with 14 bases left in between. The clonotype was recovered from a human donor in good health (CMV status not recorded). Some clones in this sample may be carry-over from other donors' samples. The sequenced sample consisted of PBMCs. This chain joins TRBV7-3 and TRBJ2-5; TRBD1 or TRBD2 may be the D gene (5 bases each). Written as DNA, the CDR3 is TGTGCCAGCAGCAATACGGGGCCTACAGAGACCCAGTACTTC. Protein sequence: CASSNTGPTETQYF.